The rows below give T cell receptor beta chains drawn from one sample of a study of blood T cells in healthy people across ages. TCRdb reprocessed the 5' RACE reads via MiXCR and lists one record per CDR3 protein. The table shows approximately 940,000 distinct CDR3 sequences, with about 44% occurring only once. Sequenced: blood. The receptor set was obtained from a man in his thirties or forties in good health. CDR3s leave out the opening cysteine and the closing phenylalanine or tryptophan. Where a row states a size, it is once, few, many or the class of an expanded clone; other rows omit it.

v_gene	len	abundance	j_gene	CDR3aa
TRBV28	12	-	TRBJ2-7	ASSLWEGEEAQY
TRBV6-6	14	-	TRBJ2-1	ASSPSGAGGLSEQF
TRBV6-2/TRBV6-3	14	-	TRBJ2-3	ASSYRSGASTDTQY
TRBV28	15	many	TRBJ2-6	ASSPGTGGGGANVLT
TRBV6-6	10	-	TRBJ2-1	ASTRGGNEQF
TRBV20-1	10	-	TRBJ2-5	SAVEYQETQY
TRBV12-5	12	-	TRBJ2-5	ASGLGLARETQY
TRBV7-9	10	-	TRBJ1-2	ASSYQADGYT
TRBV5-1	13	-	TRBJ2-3	ASSFVAGMADTQY
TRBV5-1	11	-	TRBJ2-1	ASRDGGAAEQF
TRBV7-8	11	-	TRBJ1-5	ASSSGTEKPQH
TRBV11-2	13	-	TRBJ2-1	TSSLAGLANNEQF
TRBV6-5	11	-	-	ASSSPPAPEQY
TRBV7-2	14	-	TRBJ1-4	ASSLAAPATNEKLF
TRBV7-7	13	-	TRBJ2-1	ASSLGAGLYNEQF
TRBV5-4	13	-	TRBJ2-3	ASSGKTSEQDTQY
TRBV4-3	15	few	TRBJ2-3	ASSQGSSGGAADTQY
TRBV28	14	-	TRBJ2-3	ASSPLGQGTTDTQY
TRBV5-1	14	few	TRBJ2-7	ASSLLSGQVSYEQY
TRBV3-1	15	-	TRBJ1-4	ASSQAQGGAFNEKLF
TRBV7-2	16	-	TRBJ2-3	ASSTRAGGVPSTDTQY
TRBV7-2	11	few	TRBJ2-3	ASSLDRLDTQY
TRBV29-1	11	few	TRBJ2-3	SVVPAVTDTQY
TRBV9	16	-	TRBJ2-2	ASSVAFGQGVIAGELF
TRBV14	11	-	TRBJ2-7	ASSQEIRAEQY
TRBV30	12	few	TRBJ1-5	AWSTGQGAQPQH
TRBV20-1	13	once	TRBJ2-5	SATGQSTYQETQY
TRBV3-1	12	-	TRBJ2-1	ASTHGLADSEQF
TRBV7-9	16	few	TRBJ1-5	ASSSGTGEAYSNQPQH
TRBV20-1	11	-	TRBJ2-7	SARPPSESEQY
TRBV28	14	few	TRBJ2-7	ASSPSYAGGPGEQY
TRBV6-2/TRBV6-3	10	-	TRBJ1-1	ASTQLNTEAF
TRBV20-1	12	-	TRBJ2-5	SANQGLAQETQY
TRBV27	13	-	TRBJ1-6	ASSSLGGGNSPLH
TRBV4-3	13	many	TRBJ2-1	ASSQTRYSYNEQF
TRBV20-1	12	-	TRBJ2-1	SAKGTGEAGEQF
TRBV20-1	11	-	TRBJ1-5	SARDGGYQPQH
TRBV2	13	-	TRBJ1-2	ASSDTVLTFYGYT
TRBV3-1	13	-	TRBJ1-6	ASSPRGGENSPLH
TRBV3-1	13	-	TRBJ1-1	ASSPGRGVNTEAF
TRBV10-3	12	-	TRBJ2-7	AISEYGRTYEQY
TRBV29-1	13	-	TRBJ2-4	SVGEAVLAKNIQY
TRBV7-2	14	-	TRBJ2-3	ASSLRLAGAADTQY
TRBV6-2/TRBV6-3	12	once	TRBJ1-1	ASSALTTTAEAF
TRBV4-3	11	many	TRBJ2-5	ASSQGPLETQY
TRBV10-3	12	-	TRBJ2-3	AISESSFTDTQY
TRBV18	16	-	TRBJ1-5	ASSPRGTVDISNQPQH
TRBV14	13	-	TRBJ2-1	ASSHSGAGYNEQF
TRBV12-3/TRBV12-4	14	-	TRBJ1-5	ASSPIPAGTNQPQH
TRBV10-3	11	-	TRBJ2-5	AIRTVIEETQY
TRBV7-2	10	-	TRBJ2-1	ASSNRDGEQF
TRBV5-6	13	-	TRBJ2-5	ASSEDTNPSETQY
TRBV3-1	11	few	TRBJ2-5	ASSQDAGETQY
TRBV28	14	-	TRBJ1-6	ASRFLNSFGQSPLH
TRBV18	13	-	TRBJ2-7	ASSPDGQSSYEQY
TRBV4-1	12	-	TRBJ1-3	ASSQQDSGNTIY
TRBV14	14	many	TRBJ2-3	ASSQRNRAGGDTQY